This T cell receptor beta chain was sequenced in a study of shared clonotypes between healthy human individuals. The CDR3 runs 12 residues. Between the trimmed V and J ends, which lost 7 bases and 0 bases, there was a span of 10 bases. Germline lookup yields CDR1 SQVTM and CDR2 ANQGSEA. Only CD45RO-negative cells positively selected for CCR7 counted as naive CD8 cells, so terminally differentiated effector memory CD45RA+ cells were excluded. The protocol was immunoSEQ multiplex PCR, while the TCRdb copy is restricted to in-frame clones and leaves out a portion. The sample shows roughly 2,000,000 clones, 80% to 95% of them seen only once. Overall study findings and caveats: What limited the represented genetic and exposure-history diversity was the small number of donors.

In regard to this clone: The antigen is unknown.

The TCR originated in a man between 18 and 35 years old in good health. Some clones in this sample may be carry-over from other donors' samples. What was sequenced was naive CD8+ T cells from PBMCs. The genes are TRBV29-1 and TRBJ2-7; the D gene could be TRBD1 or TRBD2 (5 bases each). CDR3 nucleotide sequence: TGCAGCGGAAGGGACCTCTCCTACGAGCAGTACTTC. This gives the protein CSGRDLSYEQYF.